This T cell receptor (beta chain) comes out of a study of T and B cells in COVID-19 patients. Study as a whole: COVID-19 patients gave peripheral blood either during active infection or after recovery. Study observations and caveats: Blood from mildly ill patients while symptomatic, and early samples from severe cases, were scarce. No sequencing was yet done of CD4+, regulatory or CD8+ subsets, or of SARS-CoV-2-responsive or tetramer+ sorted cells. Exclusive to the recovered cohort were some 2,300 TCR clusters, some 32 of them with low generation probability.

The CDR3 extends over 13 amino acids. V lost 6 bases, J lost 9 bases, and 18 bases lay in between. CDR1 is DFQATT, CDR2 SNEGSKA, per germline (reference sequence). Each TRB amplification used roughly 240-550 ng of genomic DNA from blood. TRB rearrangements were amplified by multiplex PCR with BIOMED2 TRB-A/B primers. TCRdb reprocessed the multiplex PCR reads with MiXCR, giving one entry per CDR3 protein. The table has some 8,900 distinct CDR3 sequences, 31% seen once. This clonotype came up a few times. Its antigen is as yet unknown. The source material was blood. The receptor was derived from a human donor who had recovered from COVID-19. The V and J genes are TRBV20-1 and TRBJ2-1; D unclear. CDR3 sequence reads: CSAKGRGDFEQFF. The CDR3 DNA follows: TGCAGTGCCAAGGGCCGCGGCGATTTTGAGCAGTTCTTC.